This T cell receptor (beta chain) was found in a study of radiotherapy plus CTLA-4 blockade in lung cancer. Trimming left V 6 bases short and J 8 bases short, with 17 bases between. Germline values: CDR1 MNHNY, CDR2 SVGAGI (reference sequence). The CDR3 extends over 14 amino acids. Repertoires were generated with immunoSEQ multiplex PCR, while TCRdb's copy carries only in-frame clones and drops some. The data show about 49,000 clones, more than 75% seen once. This chain connects TRBV6-6 to TRBJ1-3; D perhaps matches TRBD1 (6 bases). The clonotype comes from a human donor with non-small cell lung cancer whose response to radiotherapy plus ipilimumab could not be evaluated. Sequenced here: peripheral blood, sampled from a patient treated with radiotherapy plus ipilimumab. The CDR3 here is CASRDQGIVDTIYF. The CDR3 nucleotides are TGTGCCAGCAGGGACCAGGGGATTGTTGACACCATATATTTT.